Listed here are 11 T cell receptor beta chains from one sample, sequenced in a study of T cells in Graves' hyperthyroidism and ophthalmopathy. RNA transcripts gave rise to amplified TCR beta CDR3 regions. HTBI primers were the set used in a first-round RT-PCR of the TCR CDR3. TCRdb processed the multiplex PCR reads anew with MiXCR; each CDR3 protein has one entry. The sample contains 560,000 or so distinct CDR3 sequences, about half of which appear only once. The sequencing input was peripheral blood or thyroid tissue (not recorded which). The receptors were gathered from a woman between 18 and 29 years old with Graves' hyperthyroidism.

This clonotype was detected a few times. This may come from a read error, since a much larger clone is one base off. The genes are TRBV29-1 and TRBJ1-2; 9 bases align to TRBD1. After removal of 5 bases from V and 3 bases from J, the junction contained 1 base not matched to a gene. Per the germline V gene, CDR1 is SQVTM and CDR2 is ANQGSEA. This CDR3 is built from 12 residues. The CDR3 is CSVWTGDYGYTF. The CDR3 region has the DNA TGCAGCGTTTGGACAGGGGACTATGGCTACACCTTC. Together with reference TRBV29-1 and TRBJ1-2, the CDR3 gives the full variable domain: SAVISQKPSRDICQRGTSLTIQCQVDSQVTMMFWYRQQPGQSLTLIATANQGSEATYESGFVIDKFPISRPNLTFSTLTVSNMSPEDSSIYLCSVWTGDYGYTFGSGTRLTVV.

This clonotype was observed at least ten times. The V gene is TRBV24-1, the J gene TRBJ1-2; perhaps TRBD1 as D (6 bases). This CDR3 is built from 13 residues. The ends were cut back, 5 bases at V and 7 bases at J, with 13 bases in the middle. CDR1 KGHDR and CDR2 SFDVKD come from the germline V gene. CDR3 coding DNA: TGTGCCACCAGTGCAGGGGTAGCTCTTGGCTACACCTTC. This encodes CATSAGVALGYTF.

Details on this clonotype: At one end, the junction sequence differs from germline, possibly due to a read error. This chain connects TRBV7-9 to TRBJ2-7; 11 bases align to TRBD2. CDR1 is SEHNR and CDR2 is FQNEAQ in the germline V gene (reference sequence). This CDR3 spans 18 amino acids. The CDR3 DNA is TGCGCCAGCAGCCAAGGTCCTAGCGGGAGGTATGCAGGCTACGAGCAGTACTTC. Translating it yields CASSQGPSGRYAGYEQYF.

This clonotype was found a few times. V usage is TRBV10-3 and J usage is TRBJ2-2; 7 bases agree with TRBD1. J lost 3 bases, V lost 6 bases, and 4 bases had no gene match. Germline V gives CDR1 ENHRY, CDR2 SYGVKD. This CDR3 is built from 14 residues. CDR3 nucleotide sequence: TGTGCCATCAGACGGGACAGCTACACCGGGGAGCTGTTTTTT. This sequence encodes CAIRRDSYTGELFF.

CDR3 residues: CARGSLLSPLHF. CDR3 sequence (DNA): TGTGCTAGAGGCAGCCTACTCTCACCCCTCCACTTT. V usage is TRBV25-1 and J usage is TRBJ1-6; no reliable D call. The germline V gene encodes CDR1 MGHDK and CDR2 SYGVNS. CDR3 length: 12 amino acids.

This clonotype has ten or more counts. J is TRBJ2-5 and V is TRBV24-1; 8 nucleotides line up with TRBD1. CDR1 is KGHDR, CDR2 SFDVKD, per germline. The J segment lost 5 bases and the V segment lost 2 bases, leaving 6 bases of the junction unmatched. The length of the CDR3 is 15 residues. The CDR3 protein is CATSDSDREVETQYF. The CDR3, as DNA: TGTGCCACCAGTGATTCGGACAGGGAGGTTGAGACCCAGTACTTC.

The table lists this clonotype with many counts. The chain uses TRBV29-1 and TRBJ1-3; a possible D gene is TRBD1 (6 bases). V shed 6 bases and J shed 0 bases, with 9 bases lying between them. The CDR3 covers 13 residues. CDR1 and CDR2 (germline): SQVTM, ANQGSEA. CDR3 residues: CSVTRGSGNTIYF. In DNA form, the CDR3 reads TGCAGCGTCACCAGGGGCTCTGGAAACACCATATATTTT. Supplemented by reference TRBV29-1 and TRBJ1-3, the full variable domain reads SAVISQKPSRDICQRGTSLTIQCQVDSQVTMMFWYRQQPGQSLTLIATANQGSEATYESGFVIDKFPISRPNLTFSTLTVSNMSPEDSSIYLCSVTRGSGNTIYFGEGSWLTVV.

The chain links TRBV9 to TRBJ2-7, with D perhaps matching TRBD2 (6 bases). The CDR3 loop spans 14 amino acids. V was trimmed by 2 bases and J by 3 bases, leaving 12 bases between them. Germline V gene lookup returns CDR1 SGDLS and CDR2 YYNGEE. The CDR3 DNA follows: TGTGCCAGCAGCGTTAGCGGTTCAGGCTACGAGCAGTACTTC. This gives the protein CASSVSGSGYEQYF.

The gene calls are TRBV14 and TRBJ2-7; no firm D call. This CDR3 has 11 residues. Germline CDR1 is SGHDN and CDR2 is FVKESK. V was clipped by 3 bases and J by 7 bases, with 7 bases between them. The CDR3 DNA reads TGTGCCAGCAGCCATGAGGAAGAGCAGTACTTC. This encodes CASSHEEEQYF.

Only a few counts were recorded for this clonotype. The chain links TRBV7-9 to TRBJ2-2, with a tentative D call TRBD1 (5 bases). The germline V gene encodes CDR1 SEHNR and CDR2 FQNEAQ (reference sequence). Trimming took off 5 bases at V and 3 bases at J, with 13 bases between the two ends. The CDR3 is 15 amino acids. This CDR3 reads CASSQLTVDTGELFF. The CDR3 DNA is TGTGCCAGCAGCCAACTGACAGTGGACACCGGGGAGCTGTTTTTT.

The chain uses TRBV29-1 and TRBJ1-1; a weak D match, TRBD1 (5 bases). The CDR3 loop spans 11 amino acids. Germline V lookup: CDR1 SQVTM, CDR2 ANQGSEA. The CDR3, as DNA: TGCAGACCGGGACCGCGAGGTGAAGCTTTCTTT. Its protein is CRPGPRGEAFF.